This is a list of T cell receptor beta chains from one sample in a study of blood T cells in healthy people across ages. TCRdb redid the calling of the 5' RACE reads with MiXCR, one entry per CDR3 protein. There are some 1,000,000 distinct CDR3 sequences in the sample; 20% to 25% occur only once, and 0.75% lies in the top ten. This same sample was also part of a study on T cells of mothers and their children.

The specimen sequenced was blood. The receptors stem from a girl aged 2 to 10 in good health. The CDR3 runs from the conserved cysteine through the conserved F or W. The order of the fields is clone size, J gene, V gene, D gene, CDR3 protein. The D gene is left open where the match is weak. Rows give clone size only sometimes, using once, few, many, or a class for an expanded clone.

size: few
J: NA
V: TRBV5-6
D: NA
CDR3: CASSLSGVEQFF

size: few
J: TRBJ1-2
V: TRBV9
D: NA
CDR3: CASSRDGLYGYTF

size: few
J: NA
V: TRBV12-3/TRBV12-4
D: TRBD2
CDR3: CASSPGTSGGRNNEQFF

size: NA
J: TRBJ2-7
V: TRBV2
D: NA
CDR3: CASRGDNSYEQYF

size: NA
J: NA
V: TRBV3-1
D: NA
CDR3: CASSQGLALGEQYF

size: NA
J: TRBJ2-1
V: TRBV28
D: NA
CDR3: CASYGTTNSYNEQFF

size: few
J: TRBJ2-3
V: TRBV20-1
D: NA
CDR3: CSASTLVTQTDTQYF

size: NA
J: NA
V: TRBV4-2
D: NA
CDR3: CASSRELVAEQFF

size: NA
J: TRBJ2-1
V: TRBV4-1
D: TRBD2
CDR3: CASSQDPGGPSGRDEQFF

size: few
J: TRBJ1-1
V: TRBV7-2
D: NA
CDR3: CASSLVVQKGTEAFF

size: few
J: NA
V: TRBV7-3
D: NA
CDR3: CASSLKGPMNEQFF

size: once
J: TRBJ2-3
V: TRBV12-3/TRBV12-4
D: TRBD2
CDR3: CASSAGGGTGTDTQYF

size: NA
J: TRBJ1-4
V: TRBV4-1
D: NA
CDR3: CASSQDLTGPAATNEKLFF

size: few
J: TRBJ2-7
V: TRBV5-1
D: NA
CDR3: CASSFDVGGKVEQYF

size: NA
J: TRBJ2-3
V: TRBV27
D: TRBD2
CDR3: CTSRRRLAGVWLRPDTQYF

size: NA
J: TRBJ1-4
V: TRBV15
D: NA
CDR3: CATSLDGVTNEKLFF

size: NA
J: TRBJ1-3
V: TRBV29-1
D: TRBD1
CDR3: CSAIQTGGNTIYF

size: NA
J: TRBJ1-1
V: TRBV29-1
D: NA
CDR3: CSVAGEGAFF

size: few
J: TRBJ2-1
V: TRBV20-1
D: TRBD2
CDR3: CSARGVSGRLLEQFF

size: NA
J: TRBJ2-7
V: TRBV29-1
D: NA
CDR3: CSVPSGVGYEQYF

size: NA
J: TRBJ2-5
V: TRBV29-1
D: NA
CDR3: CSVVFSGEALILQYF

size: NA
J: TRBJ2-2
V: TRBV29-1
D: NA
CDR3: CSVGLLSTGELFF

size: NA
J: TRBJ1-1
V: TRBV18
D: NA
CDR3: CASSPSGGAWDTEAFF

size: few
J: TRBJ2-5
V: TRBV4-3
D: NA
CDR3: CASSQPGREQYF